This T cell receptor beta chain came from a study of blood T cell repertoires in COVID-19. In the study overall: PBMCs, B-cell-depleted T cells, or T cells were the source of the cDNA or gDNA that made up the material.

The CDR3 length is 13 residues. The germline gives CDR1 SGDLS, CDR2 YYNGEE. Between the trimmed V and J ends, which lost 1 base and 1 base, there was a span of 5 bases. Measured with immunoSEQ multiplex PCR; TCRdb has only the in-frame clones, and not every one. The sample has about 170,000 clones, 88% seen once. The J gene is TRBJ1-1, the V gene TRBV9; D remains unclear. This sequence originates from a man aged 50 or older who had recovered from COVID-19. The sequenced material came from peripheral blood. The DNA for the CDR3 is TGTGCCAGCAGCGTATCTCCGAACACTGAAGCTTTCTTT. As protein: CASSVSPNTEAFF.